These T cell receptor beta chains were read from a single sample in a study of T cell clonotyping in hematopoietic cell transplantation. The protocol was immunoSEQ multiplex PCR, while the TCRdb copy is restricted to in-frame clones and leaves out a portion. The top ten hold about 0.81% of the sample, which has tens of thousands of clones, around 95% seen once. Sequenced sample: peripheral blood mononuclear cells. The source is a woman aged 50 to 60 in good health. Some clones in this sample may be carry-over from other donors' samples. Each CDR3 is given with its conserved first and last residue.

J | V | CDR3
TRBJ1-6 | TRBV19 | CASSPGDTYNSPLHF
TRBJ1-6 | TRBV11-3 | CASSRGQGYSPLHF
TRBJ1-1 | TRBV11-2 | CASSFSSGLRNTEAFF
TRBJ2-5 | TRBV19 | CASSLFDRGREETQYF
TRBJ1-4 | TRBV27 | CATGHKVEKLFF
TRBJ1-3 | TRBV4-2 | CASSQDRIISGNTIYF
TRBJ2-6 | TRBV6-6 | CASSLGTGGANVLTF
TRBJ2-3 | TRBV5-6 | CASSFGGDTQYF
TRBJ2-1 | TRBV19 | CASSLTGTDYNEQFF
TRBJ2-3 | TRBV9 | CASSVATQGNTQYF
TRBJ1-5 | TRBV30 | CAWSVRDAQPQHF
TRBJ2-3 | TRBV19 | CASSIDKSSTDTQYF
TRBJ1-2 | TRBV9 | CASSVENGVGYTF
TRBJ1-1 | TRBV28 | CASSRQGEDTEAFF
TRBJ1-3 | TRBV4-3 | CASSQGYRKGALSGNTIYF
TRBJ1-2 | TRBV18 | CASSPSTGFYGYTF
TRBJ1-3 | TRBV11-3 | CASSSYGTAGNTIYF
TRBJ1-2 | TRBV7-9 | CASSFTGRNYGYTF
TRBJ1-3 | TRBV10-2 | CASSESGGTIYF
TRBJ1-4 | TRBV2 | CASRTGASEKLFF
TRBJ2-1 | TRBV7-6 | CASSYGSSGGSSYNEQFF
TRBJ2-4 | TRBV6-5 | CASQGAKNIQYF
TRBJ1-1 | TRBV5-4 | CASSLGYGGARTEAFF
TRBJ1-2 | TRBV28 | CASRDLNYGYTF
TRBJ2-3 | TRBV19 | CASSRTTDTQYF
TRBJ1-1 | TRBV6-5 | CASTKGGSGEAFF
TRBJ1-4 | TRBV19 | CASSIWATNEKLFF
TRBJ1-6 | TRBV9 | CASSVSNSPLHF